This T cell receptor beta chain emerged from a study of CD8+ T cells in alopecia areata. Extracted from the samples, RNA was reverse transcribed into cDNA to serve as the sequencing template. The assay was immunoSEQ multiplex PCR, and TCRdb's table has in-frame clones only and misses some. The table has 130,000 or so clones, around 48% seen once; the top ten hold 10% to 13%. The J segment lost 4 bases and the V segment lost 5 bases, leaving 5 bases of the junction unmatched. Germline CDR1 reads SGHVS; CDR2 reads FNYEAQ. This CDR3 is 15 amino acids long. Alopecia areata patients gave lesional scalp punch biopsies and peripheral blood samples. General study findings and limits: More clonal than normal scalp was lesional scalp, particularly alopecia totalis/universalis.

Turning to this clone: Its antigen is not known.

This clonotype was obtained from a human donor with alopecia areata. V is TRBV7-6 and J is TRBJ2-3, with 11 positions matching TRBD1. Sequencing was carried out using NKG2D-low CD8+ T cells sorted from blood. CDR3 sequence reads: CASSRMGQGADTQYF. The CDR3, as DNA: TGTGCCAGCAGCCGAATGGGACAGGGGGCAGATACGCAGTATTTT.